This record covers a single T cell receptor beta chain. Its antigen is currently unknown. Primers: 60 Vbeta forward and 13 Jbeta reverse. The method was immunoSEQ multiplex PCR; TCRdb's version includes in-frame clones alone and lacks a portion of them. The repertoire table contains 120,000 to 150,000 clones. Germline CDR1 reads SGHAT; CDR2 reads FQDESV (reference sequence). The CDR3 covers 15 residues. J gave up 5 bases and V 0 bases, and 2 bases lay outside the gene matches. The sample comes from a study of cytomegalovirus exposure and HLA in healthy donors. About the study: Earlier results showed 117 million unique TCR beta sequences derived from 150 million to 200 million T cells. For the 300 to 400 genotyped donors, around 76% fell within the Caucasian-associated ancestry cluster. Study-wide points: A prior analysis recorded that most TCR beta V segments were productive about 87% or about 30% of the time.

At the time of sampling, donors were nominally healthy, though unrecorded immune exposures were likely. The chain couples TRBV11-1 to TRBJ2-7; TRBD1 agrees at 12 bases. The sample comprised PBMCs. The receptor was isolated from a man aged 35 to 55 in good health and CMV-seronegative. The chain's CDR3 is CASSLAGDRGHEQYF. In nucleotides, the CDR3 is TGTGCCAGCAGCTTAGCGGGGGACAGGGGGCACGAGCAGTACTTC.